The clone carrying this T cell receptor beta chain was detected only a few times. Its cognate antigen is unknown. This specimen comes from a study of cytomegalovirus exposure and HLA in healthy donors. Sequencing was performed with immunoSEQ multiplex PCR; in TCRdb, only in-frame clones are kept and a portion is missing. This sample has 190,000 or so clones; 84% occur once, and the top ten carry around 2.8%. Findings and limits, study-wide: The majority of TCR sequences were rare, yet some public TCRs appeared in many donors.

Germline CDR1 reads ENHRY; CDR2 reads SYGVKD. The CDR3 sequence is 15 residues long. V lost 3 bases to trimming and J lost 2 bases; unmatched junction nucleotides: 7. This receptor was taken from a woman in her late teens or twenties in good health and CMV-seropositive. The sample taken for sequencing was PBMCs. V usage is TRBV10-3 and J usage is TRBJ2-7, with 7 nucleotides matching TRBD1. CDR3: CAISDPGTVTYEQYF. CDR3 DNA sequence: TGTGCCATCAGTGATCCCGGGACAGTGACCTACGAGCAGTACTTC.